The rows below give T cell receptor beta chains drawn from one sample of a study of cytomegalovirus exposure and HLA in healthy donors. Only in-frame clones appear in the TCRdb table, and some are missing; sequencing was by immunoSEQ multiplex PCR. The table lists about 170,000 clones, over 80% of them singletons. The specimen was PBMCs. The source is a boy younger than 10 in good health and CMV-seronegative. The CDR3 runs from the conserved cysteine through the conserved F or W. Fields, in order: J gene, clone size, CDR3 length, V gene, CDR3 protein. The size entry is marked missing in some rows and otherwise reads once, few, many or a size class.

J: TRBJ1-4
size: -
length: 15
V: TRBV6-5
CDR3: CASSYLQGAREKLFF

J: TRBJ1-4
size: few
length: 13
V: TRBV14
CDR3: CAPPGTGDEKLFF

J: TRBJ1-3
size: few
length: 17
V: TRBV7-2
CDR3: CASSLTGQSASGNTIYF

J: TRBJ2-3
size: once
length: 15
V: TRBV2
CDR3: CASSEGRGRGDTQYF

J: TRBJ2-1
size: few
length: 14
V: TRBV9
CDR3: CASDSGTGEHEQFF

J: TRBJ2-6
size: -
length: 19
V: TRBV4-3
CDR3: CASSHHRVLRSSGANVLTF

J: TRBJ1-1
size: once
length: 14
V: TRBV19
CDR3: CASSISRGNTEAFF

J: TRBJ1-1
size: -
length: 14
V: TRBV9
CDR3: CASSVATENTEAFF

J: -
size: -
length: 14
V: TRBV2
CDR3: CASSRTSATYEQYF

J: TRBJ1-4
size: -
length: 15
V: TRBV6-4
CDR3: CASSEWRTYSEKLFF

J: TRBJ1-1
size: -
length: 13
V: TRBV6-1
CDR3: CASSRTQGTEAFF

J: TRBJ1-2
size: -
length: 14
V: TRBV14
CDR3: CASSSNTMADGYTF

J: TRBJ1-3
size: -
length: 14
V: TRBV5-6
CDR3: CASSFLFSGNTIYF

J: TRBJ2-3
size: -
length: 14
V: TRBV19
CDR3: CASGDFSSTDTQYF

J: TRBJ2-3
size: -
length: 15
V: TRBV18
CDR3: CASSIGQGDTDTQYF

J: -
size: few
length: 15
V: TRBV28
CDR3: CASSFRVGVTYEQYF

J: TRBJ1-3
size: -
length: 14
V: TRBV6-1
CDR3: CASTSGDFPNTIYF

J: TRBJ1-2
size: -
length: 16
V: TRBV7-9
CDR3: CASSPSLWDRDGGYTF

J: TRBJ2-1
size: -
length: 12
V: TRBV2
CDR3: CASNRGPDEQFF

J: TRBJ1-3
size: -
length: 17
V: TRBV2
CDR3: CASSADQGAFVGNTIYF

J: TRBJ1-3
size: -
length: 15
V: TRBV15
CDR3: CATSREGGTGNTIYF

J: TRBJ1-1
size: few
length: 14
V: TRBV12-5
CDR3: CASSLRGLGTEAFF

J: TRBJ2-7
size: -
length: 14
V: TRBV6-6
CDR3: CASSRSGRAYEQYF

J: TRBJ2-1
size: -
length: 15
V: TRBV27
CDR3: CASSFGLDSYNEQFF

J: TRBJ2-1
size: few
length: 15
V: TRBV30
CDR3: CAWSVGLAGNNEQFF

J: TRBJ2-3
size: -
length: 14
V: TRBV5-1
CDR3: CASSLATTTDTQYF

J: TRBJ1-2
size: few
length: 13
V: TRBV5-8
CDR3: CASSFPGTYGYTF

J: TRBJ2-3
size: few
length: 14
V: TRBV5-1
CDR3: CASSLERNTDTQYF

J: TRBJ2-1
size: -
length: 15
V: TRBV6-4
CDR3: CASSDSTSGSNEQFF

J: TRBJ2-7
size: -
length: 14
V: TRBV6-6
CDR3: CASSRLQGPYEQYF

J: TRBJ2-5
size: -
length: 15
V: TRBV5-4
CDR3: CASSPEASVQETQYF

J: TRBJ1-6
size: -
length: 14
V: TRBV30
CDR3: CAWSSGTVNSPLHF

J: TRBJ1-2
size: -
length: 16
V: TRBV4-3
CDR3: CASSQEGGSQGGGYTF

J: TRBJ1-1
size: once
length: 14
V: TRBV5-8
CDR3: CASSFGLMNTEAFF

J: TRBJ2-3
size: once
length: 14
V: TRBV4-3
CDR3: CASSQDTARGAQYF

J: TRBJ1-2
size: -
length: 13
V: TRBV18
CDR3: CASSHGGAGGYTF

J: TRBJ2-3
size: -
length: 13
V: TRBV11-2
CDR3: CASSLGGADTQYF

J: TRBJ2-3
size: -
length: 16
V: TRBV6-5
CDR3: CASSYEVAGDADTQYF

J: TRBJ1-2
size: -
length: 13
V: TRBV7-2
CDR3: CASSSTVLYGYTF

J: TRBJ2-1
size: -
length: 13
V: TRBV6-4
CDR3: CATGWGDRNEQFF

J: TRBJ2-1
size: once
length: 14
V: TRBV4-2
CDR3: CASSPSFAGDEQFF

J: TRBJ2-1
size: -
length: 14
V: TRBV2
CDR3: CASGYSPSYNEQFF

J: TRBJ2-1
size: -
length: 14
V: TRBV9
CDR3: CASSDGTAYNEQFF

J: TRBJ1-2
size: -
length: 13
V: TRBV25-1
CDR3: CASRSQGRYGYTF

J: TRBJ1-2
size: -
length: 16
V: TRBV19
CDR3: CASSITLLRANYGYTF

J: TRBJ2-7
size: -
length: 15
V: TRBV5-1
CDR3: CASSPTRTGGFEQYF